The source of this TCR beta chain is a study of CXCR3-negative and CXCR3-positive naive CD8 T cells. Study overall: The dataset comprises about 150 million TRB reads in total, with about 1.5 +/- 0.3 million reads per library. Study observations and caveats: Surface CD5 looked about the same in the naive subsets, so the authors worked out TCR strength from TRB CDR3 properties. Hydrophobicity was higher for TRB CDR3s found in CXCR3-positive naive cells than in CXCR3-negative naive cells.

Using triplicate sorts, approximately 300,000 cells were collected each time from every CD8+ T cell subset. CD45RO-CCR7+CD27+CD95- was the phenotype of naive CD8+ T cells. On this clonotype itself: Its antigen is still unknown.

Germline CDR1 is SGHTA and CDR2 is FQGTGA. The CDR3 contains 16 residues. In preparing the TRB cDNA libraries, 5' RACE with UMI labels was used. TCRdb derives one entry per CDR3 protein from the 5' RACE reads, leaving out DNA. The sample data list some 120,000 distinct CDR3 sequences. The TCR was taken from a human donor in good health. Some clones in this sample may be carry-over from other donors' samples. The material sequenced was naive CXCR3+ CD8+ T cells from blood. Subset indicated: CD45RO-CCR7+CD27+CD95- naive CD8+ T cells expressing CXCR3 (TNR3+). V is TRBV7-3 and J is TRBJ2-1; TCRdb names TRBD2, which stays unverified in the absence of DNA. CDR3 protein: CASSLSRGEGEPQQFF.